This T cell receptor beta chain was identified in a study of T cells in Graves' hyperthyroidism and ophthalmopathy. This clonotype was found a few times. Recently diagnosed hyperthyroidism of less than 2 months' duration affected patients aged 18 to 65. Amplification yielded TCR beta CDR3 regions, with RNA transcripts as the source. The HTBI primer set served for first-round RT-PCR of the TCR CDR3. In TCRdb, the multiplex PCR reads were re-called with MiXCR into one record per CDR3 protein. This repertoire shows roughly 750,000 distinct CDR3 sequences, around 17% found once; its top ten account for around 7.7%. V lost 5 bases, J lost 1 base, and 17 bases lay in between. Per germline, CDR1 MNHEY and CDR2 SMNVEV (reference sequence). The CDR3 covers 17 residues.

The receptor was derived from a man between 18 and 29 years old with Graves' hyperthyroidism. The chain combines TRBV27 with TRBJ2-2; D is possibly TRBD1 (5 bases). Sample: blood. CDR3 loop: CASSPQALTGNTGELFF. The CDR3 DNA is TGTGCCAGCAGTCCGCAGGCCCTCACAGGGAACACCGGGGAGCTGTTTTTT.